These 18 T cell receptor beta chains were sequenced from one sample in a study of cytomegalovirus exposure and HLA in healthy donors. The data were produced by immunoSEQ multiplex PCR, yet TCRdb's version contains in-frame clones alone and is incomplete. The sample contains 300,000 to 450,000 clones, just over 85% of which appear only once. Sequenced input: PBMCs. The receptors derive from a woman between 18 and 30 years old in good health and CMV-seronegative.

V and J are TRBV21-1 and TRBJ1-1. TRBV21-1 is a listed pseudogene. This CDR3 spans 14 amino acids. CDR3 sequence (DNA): TGTGCCAGTCCGAGTCCGAGGGAAAGCACTGAAGCTTTCTTT. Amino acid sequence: CASPSPRESTEAFF.

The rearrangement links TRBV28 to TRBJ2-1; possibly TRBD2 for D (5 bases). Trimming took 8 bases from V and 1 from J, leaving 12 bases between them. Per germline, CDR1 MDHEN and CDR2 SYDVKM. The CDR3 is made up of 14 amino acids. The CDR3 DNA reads TGTGCCAGCTCGGGGAGTGTTTCCTACAATGAGCAGTTCTTC. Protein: CASSGSVSYNEQFF.

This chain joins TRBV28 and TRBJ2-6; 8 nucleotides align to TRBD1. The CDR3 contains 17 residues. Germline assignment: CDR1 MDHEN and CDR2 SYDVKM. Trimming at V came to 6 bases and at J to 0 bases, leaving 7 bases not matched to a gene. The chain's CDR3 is CASRTGGSHSGANVLTF. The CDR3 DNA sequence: TGTGCCAGCAGAACAGGGGGTTCACACTCTGGGGCCAACGTCCTGACTTTC.

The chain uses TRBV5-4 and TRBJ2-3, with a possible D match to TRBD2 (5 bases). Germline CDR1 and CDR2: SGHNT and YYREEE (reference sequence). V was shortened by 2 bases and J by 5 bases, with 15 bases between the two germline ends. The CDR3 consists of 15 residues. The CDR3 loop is CASSLASGREDTQYF. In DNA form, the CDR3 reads TGTGCCAGCAGCTTAGCGTCGGGAAGGGAAGATACGCAGTATTTT.

Here the CDR3 DNA reads TGTGCCAGCAGTGAAAGGAGCGGGGGCTACAATGAGCAGTTCTTC. Translating gives CASSERSGGYNEQFF. The chain employs TRBV2 and TRBJ2-1; 8 bases align to TRBD2. From germline, CDR1 is SNHLY and CDR2 FYNNEI. The CDR3 is 15 residues long. Unmatched junction bases numbered 3, after V lost 2 bases and J lost 3 bases.

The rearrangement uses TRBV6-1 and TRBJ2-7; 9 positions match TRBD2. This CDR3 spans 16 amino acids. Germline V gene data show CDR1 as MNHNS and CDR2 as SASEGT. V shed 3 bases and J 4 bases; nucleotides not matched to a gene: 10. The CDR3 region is CASSDPTGTSKYEQYF. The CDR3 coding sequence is TGTGCCAGCAGTGATCCCACCGGGACTAGCAAATACGAGCAGTACTTC.

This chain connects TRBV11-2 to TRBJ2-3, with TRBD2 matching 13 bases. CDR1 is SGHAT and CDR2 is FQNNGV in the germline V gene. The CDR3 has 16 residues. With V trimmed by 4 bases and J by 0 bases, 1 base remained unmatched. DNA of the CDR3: TGTGCCAGCAGCTGGACTAGCGGGGGTAGCACAGATACGCAGTATTTT. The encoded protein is CASSWTSGGSTDTQYF.

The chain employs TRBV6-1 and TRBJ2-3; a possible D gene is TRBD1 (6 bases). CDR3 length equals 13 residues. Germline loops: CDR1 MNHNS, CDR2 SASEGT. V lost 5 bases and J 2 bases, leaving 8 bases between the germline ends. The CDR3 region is CASSRDITDTQYF. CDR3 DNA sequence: TGTGCCAGCAGTCGGGACATCACAGATACGCAGTATTTT.

The CDR3 sequence is CASSQAGAGYNQPQHF. CDR3 DNA: TGCGCCAGCAGCCAAGCTGGGGCAGGGTATAATCAGCCCCAGCATTTT. The chain uses TRBV4-1 and TRBJ1-5; possibly TRBD1 for D (5 bases). From germline, CDR1 is MGHRA and CDR2 YSYEKL. V lost 1 base, J lost 4 bases, and 14 bases lay in between. This CDR3 contains 16 residues.

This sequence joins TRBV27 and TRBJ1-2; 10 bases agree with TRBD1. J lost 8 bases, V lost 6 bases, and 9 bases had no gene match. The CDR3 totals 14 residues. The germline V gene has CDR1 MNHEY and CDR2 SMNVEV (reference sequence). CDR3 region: CASRGRGQGSGYTF. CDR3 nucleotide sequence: TGTGCCAGCAGGGGGCGGGGACAGGGGAGCGGCTACACCTTC.

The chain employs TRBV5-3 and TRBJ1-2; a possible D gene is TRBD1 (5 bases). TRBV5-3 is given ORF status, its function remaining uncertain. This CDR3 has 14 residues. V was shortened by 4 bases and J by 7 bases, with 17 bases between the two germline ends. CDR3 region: CARSGGQGRTGYTF. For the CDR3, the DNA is TGTGCCAGAAGCGGAGGGCAGGGAAGGACTGGCTACACCTTC.

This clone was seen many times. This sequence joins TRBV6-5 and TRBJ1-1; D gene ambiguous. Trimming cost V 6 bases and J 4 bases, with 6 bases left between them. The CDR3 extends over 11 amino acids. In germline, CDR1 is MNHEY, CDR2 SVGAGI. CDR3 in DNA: TGTGCCAGCAGGGCGGGCACTGAAGCTTTCTTT. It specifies CASRAGTEAFF.

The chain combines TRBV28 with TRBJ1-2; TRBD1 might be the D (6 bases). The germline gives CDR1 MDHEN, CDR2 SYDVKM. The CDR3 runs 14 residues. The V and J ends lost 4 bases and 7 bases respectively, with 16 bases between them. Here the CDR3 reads CASSSHHREGGYTF. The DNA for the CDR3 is TGTGCCAGCAGTTCACACCACAGGGAGGGTGGCTACACCTTC.

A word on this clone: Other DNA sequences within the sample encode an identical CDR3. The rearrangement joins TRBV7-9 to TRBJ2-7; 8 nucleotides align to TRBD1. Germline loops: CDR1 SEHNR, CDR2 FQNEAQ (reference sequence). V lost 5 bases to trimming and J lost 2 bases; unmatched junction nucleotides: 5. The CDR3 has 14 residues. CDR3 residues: CASSLRDRPYEQYF. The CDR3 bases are TGTGCCAGCAGCCTGCGGGACAGGCCCTACGAGCAGTACTTC.

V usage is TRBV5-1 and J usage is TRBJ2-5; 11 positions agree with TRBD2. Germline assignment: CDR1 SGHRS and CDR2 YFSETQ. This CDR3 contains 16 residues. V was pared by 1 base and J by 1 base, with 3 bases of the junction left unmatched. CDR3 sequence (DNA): TGCGCCAGCAGCTTGATCCTAGCGGGGGGCCAAGAGACCCAGTACTTC. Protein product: CASSLILAGGQETQYF.

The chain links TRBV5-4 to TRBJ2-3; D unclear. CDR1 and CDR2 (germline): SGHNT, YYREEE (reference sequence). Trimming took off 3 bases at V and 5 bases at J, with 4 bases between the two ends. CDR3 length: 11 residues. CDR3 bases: TGTGCCAGCAGCTACTTAGATACGCAGTATTTT. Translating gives CASSYLDTQYF.

In DNA form, the CDR3 reads TGTGCCAGCCGTTTGACAGGGGTAGGTAATTCACCCCTCCACTTT. Translation: CASRLTGVGNSPLHF. The V call is TRBV2, the J call TRBJ1-6; TRBD1 matches 8 bases. Germline V lookup: CDR1 SNHLY, CDR2 FYNNEI. CDR3 length: 15 amino acids. J was trimmed by 6 bases and V by 8 bases; bases with no gene match: 9.

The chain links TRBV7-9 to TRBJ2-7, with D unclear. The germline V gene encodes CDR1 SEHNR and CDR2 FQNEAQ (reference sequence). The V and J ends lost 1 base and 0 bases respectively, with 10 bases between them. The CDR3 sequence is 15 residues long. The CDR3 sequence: CASSLGSSSSYEQYF. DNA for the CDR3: TGTGCCAGCAGCTTAGGGTCCTCCAGCTCCTACGAGCAGTACTTC.